The clone carrying this TCR beta chain was seen only a few times. Its target is not known. The sample is drawn from a study of beta chain features in type 1 diabetes. On the study more broadly: Cells sorted and examined across all samples totaled 107,917,701. Overall study results and limits: Within each of all four CD4+ subsets, Type 1 diabetes patients had TCRB CDR3s that were moderately but significantly shorter. Patients and controls would be equally affected if PCR favored shorter templates. Sequencing the cDNA could make cells with high TCR expression show up more than they should.

Isolated RNA was reverse transcribed in full, so expressed TCRB transcripts were sequenced. Clones were read by immunoSEQ multiplex PCR, and TCRdb kept only the in-frame ones, dropping some. This sample yields 250,000 or so clones, of which over 11% are seen a single time; 0.015% to 0.02% belongs to the top ten. Germline CDR1 reads SGHRS; CDR2 reads YFSETQ. J lost 5 bases, V lost 6 bases, and 6 bases had no gene match. The CDR3 runs to 13 residues. The specimen was naive CD4+ T cells from blood. The V gene is TRBV5-1, the J gene TRBJ2-5, with 8 bases lining up with TRBD1. This receptor was obtained from a young man with type 1 diabetes. The DNA of the CDR3 is TGCGCCAGCAACCCGACAGGGGTGGAGACCCAGTACTTC. Amino acid sequence: CASNPTGVETQYF.